The 23 T cell receptor beta chains below all came from one sample that was sequenced in a study of blood T cells in healthy people across ages. A second 7 to 11 cycle PCR used barcoded and J-beta primers. Each CDR3 protein is one row after TCRdb ran MiXCR on the 5' RACE reads. The sample lists about 640,000 distinct CDR3 sequences, about 54% occurring once. What was sequenced was blood. The receptors were sampled from a man in his sixties in good health.

The chain employs TRBV7-2 and TRBJ1-2; D is possibly TRBD1 (5 bases). This CDR3 has 14 residues. Germline CDR1 and CDR2: SGHTA and FQGNSA. V dropped 5 bases and J dropped 2 bases, with 12 bases sitting between them. DNA for the CDR3: TGTGCCAGCAGCCCGACCTGGGGGAACTATGGCTACACCTTC. As protein: CASSPTWGNYGYTF.

This clonotype has more than one count but fewer than ten. This chain connects TRBV7-2 to TRBJ1-6; D not resolved. The V end was cut by 3 bases, the J end by 6 bases, with 9 bases between. Germline V CDR1 and CDR2: SGHTA, FQGNSA. The CDR3 runs to 14 residues. CDR3 nucleotides: TGTGCCAGCAGCTTTGGGCAGCCTAATTCACCCCTCCACTTT. Amino acids: CASSFGQPNSPLHF.

The chain links TRBV4-1 to TRBJ1-2; D uncertain. The CDR3 is made up of 13 amino acids. Looked up from germline, CDR1 is MGHRA and CDR2 is YSYEKL. Trimming pared 3 bases from V and 4 bases from J, leaving 9 bases between. CDR3 sequence: CASSQWGAYGYTF. The DNA for the CDR3 is TGCGCCAGCAGCCAGTGGGGTGCCTATGGCTACACCTTC.

J is TRBJ2-1 and V is TRBV5-1, with D tentatively TRBD2 (5 bases). The V gene's germline CDR1 is SGHRS and CDR2 YFSETQ. The CDR3 has 16 amino acids. Trimming stripped 0 bases from V and 8 bases from J, with 18 bases between. CDR3 sequence reads: CASSLAGIPGSDEQFF. CDR3 bases: TGCGCCAGCAGCTTGGCCGGGATCCCGGGTTCGGATGAGCAGTTCTTC. Complete variable domain (other parts from reference TRBV5-1 and TRBJ2-1): KAGVTQTPRYLIKTRGQQVTLSCSPISGHRSVSWYQQTPGQGLQFLFEYFSETQRNKGNFPGRFSGRQFSNSRSEMNVSTLELGDSALYLCASSLAGIPGSDEQFFGPGTRLTVL.

The V call is TRBV5-5, the J call TRBJ2-5; 12 bases line up with TRBD1. This CDR3 region has 16 residues. Germline lookup yields CDR1 SGHKS and CDR2 YYEKEE (reference sequence). With 1 base clipped from V and 4 bases from J, the junction kept 5 bases outside the gene matches. The DNA for the CDR3 is TGTGCCAGCAGCTTGCCGGGACAGGGGGCACGAGAGACCCAGTACTTC. This translates into CASSLPGQGARETQYF.

The chain uses TRBV5-5 and TRBJ2-5, with 8 positions matching TRBD2. Germline V lookup: CDR1 SGHKS, CDR2 YYEKEE (reference sequence). V shed 0 bases, J shed 5 bases, and the junction held 6 bases outside the gene matches. The CDR3 is 15 amino acids. CDR3 in DNA: TGTGCCAGCAGCTTGGTGGCGGGGGGATACGAGACCCAGTACTTC. Encoded protein: CASSLVAGGYETQYF.

This clonotype was picked up a small number of times. The V call is TRBV9, the J call TRBJ2-5; a weak D match, TRBD2 (6 bases). The CDR3 consists of 13 residues. Germline values: CDR1 SGDLS, CDR2 YYNGEE. V shed 4 bases and J shed 11 bases, with 18 bases lying between them. This CDR3 is CASSPSEGYTQYF. The CDR3 DNA reads TGTGCCAGCAGCCCCTCGGAGGGCTATACACAGTACTTC.

This sequence joins TRBV12-3 or TRBV12-4 and TRBJ2-7; 7 bases agree with TRBD1. With V trimmed by 1 base and J by 5 bases, 8 bases remained unmatched. There are 15 residues in the CDR3. The CDR3 DNA reads as TGTGCCAGCAGTTTAGGCGGCAGGGGGATCGACGAGCAGTACTTC. This encodes CASSLGGRGIDEQYF.

This clonotype came up many times. The chain carries TRBV5-1 and TRBJ2-6; D gene ambiguous. The ends were cut back, 0 bases at V and 0 bases at J, with 7 bases in the middle. Germline lookup yields CDR1 SGHRS and CDR2 YFSETQ. This CDR3 spans 16 amino acids. Written as DNA, the CDR3 is TGCGCCAGCAGCTTGGTACCAGTCTCTGGGGCCAACGTCCTGACTTTC. Encoded protein: CASSLVPVSGANVLTF. Full variable domain (rest looked up from reference TRBV5-1 and TRBJ2-6): KAGVTQTPRYLIKTRGQQVTLSCSPISGHRSVSWYQQTPGQGLQFLFEYFSETQRNKGNFPGRFSGRQFSNSRSEMNVSTLELGDSALYLCASSLVPVSGANVLTFGAGSRLTVL.

This clonotype was picked up one time. The J gene is TRBJ2-5, the V gene TRBV6-2 or TRBV6-3, with D tentatively TRBD1 or TRBD2 (6 bases each). Per germline, CDR1 MNHEY and CDR2 SVGEGT. V lost 0 bases to trimming and J lost 11 bases, with 19 bases between them. There are 15 residues in the CDR3. CDR3 coding DNA: TGTGCCAGCAGTTACTCGGGGGGTTGGGACAATGAGCAGTACTTC. This gives the protein CASSYSGGWDNEQYF.

This rearrangement joins TRBV20-1 to TRBJ1-1, with 7 bases identical to TRBD1. V dropped 0 bases and J dropped 8; count of bases not matched to a gene: 3. Germline V CDR1 and CDR2: DFQATT, SNEGSKA (reference sequence). CDR3 length equals 12 residues. CDR3 DNA sequence: TGCAGTGCTAGAGATCTGGACAGGGAAGCTTTCTTT. Amino acids: CSARDLDREAFF.

In its sample, this clonotype was seen a few times. The V call is TRBV7-8, the J call TRBJ2-1; 10 bases fit TRBD1. V was clipped by 5 bases and J by 8 bases; unmatched bases: 6. The germline V gene encodes CDR1 SGHVS and CDR2 FQNEAQ. CDR3 length: 14 amino acids. The CDR3 protein is CASSPWTGGDEQFF. The CDR3 bases are TGTGCCAGCAGCCCATGGACAGGGGGGGATGAGCAGTTCTTC.

The sample holds one count of this clonotype. V gene TRBV28 combines with J gene TRBJ2-1; the D gene is possibly TRBD1 (5 bases). The CDR3 runs 13 residues. Germline V gene lookup returns CDR1 MDHEN and CDR2 SYDVKM. Trimming removed 1 base at V and 10 bases at J, with 11 bases between. CDR3 in DNA: TGTGCCAGCAGTTTATCCCAGGGTGTCGAGCAGTTCTTC. Encoded protein: CASSLSQGVEQFF.

The chain joins TRBV5-1 to TRBJ2-5; 10 nucleotides match TRBD2. The J segment lost 4 bases and the V segment lost 6 bases, leaving 9 bases of the junction unmatched. CDR3 length equals 15 residues. Germline assignment: CDR1 SGHRS and CDR2 YFSETQ. The CDR3 reads CASIKGTSEGETQYF. The CDR3 bases are TGCGCCAGCATCAAAGGGACTAGCGAAGGAGAGACCCAGTACTTC.

This clonotype was found a few times. The chain has TRBV20-1 and TRBJ2-6, with 8 positions matching TRBD2. With 4 bases clipped from V and 0 bases from J, the junction kept 2 bases outside the gene matches. CDR3 size: 15 residues. In germline, CDR1 is DFQATT, CDR2 SNEGSKA (reference sequence). The CDR3 coding sequence is TGCAGTGCTACGGGGGGGCACTCTGGGGCCAACGTCCTGACTTTC. Its translation is CSATGGHSGANVLTF.

This chain links TRBV7-2 with TRBJ2-1; TRBD1 might be the D (6 bases). The germline V gene encodes CDR1 SGHTA and CDR2 FQGNSA. V lost 5 bases to trimming and J lost 0 bases, with 11 bases between them. The length of the CDR3 is 15 residues. The CDR3 protein is CASSIQGFSYNEQFF. The CDR3 DNA reads TGTGCCAGCAGCATACAGGGTTTCTCCTACAATGAGCAGTTCTTC.

V gene TRBV20-1 combines with J gene TRBJ1-2, with TRBD1 matching over 12 bases. Germline V gives CDR1 DFQATT, CDR2 SNEGSKA (reference sequence). The CDR3 is 16 amino acids. The V segment lost 3 bases and the J segment 2 bases; nucleotides outside the gene matches: 7. In nucleotides, the CDR3 is TGCAGTGCTAGGGACCCAGGGACAGGGGGCAACTATGGCTACACCTTC. As protein: CSARDPGTGGNYGYTF.

This clonotype was observed a handful of times. The junction shows a germline mismatch at one end, possibly a read error. This sequence joins TRBV10-2 and TRBJ2-1; 14 nucleotides agree with TRBD2. Germline V CDR1 and CDR2: WSHSY, SAAADI. There are 19 residues in the CDR3. The CDR3 protein is CASRPPGLAGARSHNEQFF. For the CDR3, the DNA is TGCGCCAGCAGGCCCCCGGGACTAGCGGGGGCCCGCTCCCACAATGAGCAGTTCTTC.

V and J are TRBV7-2 and TRBJ2-5, with 11 bases that match TRBD2. Germline V gives CDR1 SGHTA, CDR2 FQGNSA. CDR3 length: 16 amino acids. Unmatched junction bases numbered 4, after V lost 3 bases and J lost 1 base. DNA of the CDR3: TGTGCCAGCAGCTTCACCGGGACTAGCGGCCAAGAGACCCAGTACTTC. This sequence encodes CASSFTGTSGQETQYF.

The chain couples TRBV5-1 to TRBJ2-3; D is undetermined. V lost 5 bases and J 2 bases, leaving 12 bases between the germline ends. The germline V gene encodes CDR1 SGHRS and CDR2 YFSETQ. This CDR3 comprises 14 residues. CDR3 in DNA: TGCGCCAGCAGAGGAGATACCTCCACAGATACGCAGTATTTT. It is translated as CASRGDTSTDTQYF. Full variable domain (rest looked up from reference TRBV5-1 and TRBJ2-3): KAGVTQTPRYLIKTRGQQVTLSCSPISGHRSVSWYQQTPGQGLQFLFEYFSETQRNKGNFPGRFSGRQFSNSRSEMNVSTLELGDSALYLCASRGDTSTDTQYFGPGTRLTVL.

The chain joins TRBV12-3 or TRBV12-4 to TRBJ1-2, with a weak D call TRBD1 (5 bases). This CDR3 comprises 14 residues. V lost 5 bases, J lost 2 bases, and 12 bases lay in between. CDR3 in amino acids: CASSKVGANYGYTF. The CDR3 DNA is TGTGCCAGCAGTAAAGTAGGGGCCAACTATGGCTACACCTTC.

In this sample, this clonotype turned up a few times. DNA of the CDR3: TGTGCCATCAGGACCAGGGTTGACTACAATGAGCAGTTCTTC. Translation: CAIRTRVDYNEQFF. The J gene is TRBJ2-1, the V gene TRBV10-3; TRBD1 is a possible D gene (5 bases). CDR3 size: 14 residues. The germline V and J ends were trimmed by 6 bases and 3 bases, with 12 bases remaining between them. Germline lookup yields CDR1 ENHRY and CDR2 SYGVKD.

The rearrangement joins TRBV6-5 to TRBJ2-7, with 9 positions matching TRBD1. Losses at the gene ends were 2 bases for V and 4 bases for J; bases not matched to a gene: 9. Germline CDR1 reads MNHEY; CDR2 reads SVGAGI. This CDR3 contains 16 residues. Written as DNA, the CDR3 is TGTGCCAGCAGTTACAGTTCCGGACAGGGGAATTACGAGCAGTACTTC. Its translation is CASSYSSGQGNYEQYF.